This T cell receptor (beta chain) was profiled in a study of cytomegalovirus exposure and HLA in healthy donors. Study-level findings and limits: 15,000 to 20,000 TCR beta sequences were associated with HLA alleles at 0.05 false discovery rate in a later analysis. Cytomegalovirus association was assigned to approximately 180 TCR beta chains. In vitro experiments confirmed that three CMV-associated chains were specific for CMV antigens.

This CDR3 contains 13 residues. With 4 bases clipped from V and 3 bases from J, the junction kept 1 base outside the gene matches. CDR1 and CDR2 from the germline V gene are MGHRA and YSYEKL. Worth noting for this clone: Its target is not known.

Nominal health characterized the donors when sampled, though unrecorded immune exposures were likely. With 60 Vbeta and 13 Jbeta primers, the PCR was carried out. Generated by immunoSEQ multiplex PCR, the TCRdb table keeps only in-frame clones and is missing some. The sample lists approximately 190,000 clones; under 90% were seen once. The TCR comes from a boy aged 2 to 9 in good health and CMV-seronegative. Sequenced input: PBMCs. The gene calls are TRBV4-1 and TRBJ1-1; 8 nucleotides line up with TRBD1. CDR3 bases: TGCGCCAGCAGCCTACAGGGGGACACTGAAGCTTTCTTT. Amino acid sequence: CASSLQGDTEAFF.